These 3 T cell receptor beta chains came from one sample sequenced in a study of a mutant IDH1 vaccine in newly diagnosed glioma. Time point meaning: week 35, safety follow-up. Every vaccine dose comprised 300 ug of mutant IDH1 20-mer peptide plus topical imiquimod. TCRdb keeps only in-frame clones here, not all; method: immunoSEQ multiplex PCR. The sample has fewer than 55,000 clones; approximately 80% are singletons. Their target antigens are unknown. Sample: PBMCs, taken from a glioma patient whose treatment included an IDH1 peptide vaccine. The receptors were gathered from a woman between 35 and 50 years old with glioma. Some clones in this sample may be carry-over from other donors' samples.

This chain links TRBV10-3 with TRBJ2-7; D unresolved. This CDR3 has 14 amino acids. Deletions cut 3 bases from V and 0 bases from J, with 9 bases between. CDR1 and CDR2 (germline): ENHRY, SYGVKD. CDR3 loop: CAISDGKGSYEQYF. In DNA form, the CDR3 reads TGTGCCATCAGTGACGGAAAGGGCTCCTACGAGCAGTACTTC.

V gene TRBV7-2 combines with J gene TRBJ1-1, with no clear D. The CDR3 loop spans 14 amino acids. V lost 0 bases and J 2 bases, leaving 7 bases between the germline ends. In germline, CDR1 is SGHTA, CDR2 FQGNSA. As DNA, the CDR3 is TGTGCCAGCAGCTTAGCAGGGAAAAACACTGAAGCTTTCTTT. Translated, it gives CASSLAGKNTEAFF.

This clone was observed once. The chain has TRBV6-5 and TRBJ2-1; 8 bases match TRBD1. The CDR3 runs 11 residues. The V gene's germline CDR1 is MNHEY and CDR2 SVGAGI. The ends lost 8 bases at V and 10 bases at J; junction bases unmatched: 4. CDR3: CASQRQGEQFF. The CDR3 DNA is TGTGCCAGCCAGAGACAGGGGGAGCAGTTCTTC.